This T cell receptor (beta chain) was captured in a study of blood T cell repertoires in COVID-19. Study as a whole: The United States, Italy and Spain provided the acute and convalescent COVID-19 samples.

Sequenced by immunoSEQ multiplex PCR; TCRdb stores in-frame clones only, minus some. The sample holds 250,000 to 400,000 clones, more than 75% seen once. Germline V CDR1 and CDR2: SGHKS, YYEKEE (reference sequence). With V trimmed by 4 bases and J by 4 bases, 11 bases remained unmatched. This CDR3 comprises 16 residues. Sequencing input: PBMCs or T cells enriched from blood (not recorded which). The chain recombines TRBV5-5 with TRBJ1-2; 9 bases are shared with TRBD1. The sequence came from a woman between 25 and 40 years old who had recovered from COVID-19. This chain's CDR3 is CASSILGGQGGYGYTF. The CDR3 DNA reads TGTGCCAGCAGCATTTTGGGGGGACAGGGCGGCTATGGCTACACCTTC.